The clone carrying this T cell receptor (beta chain) was observed a handful of times. Its antigen is unidentified. TCRdb reanalysed the 5' RACE reads using MiXCR and keeps one entry per CDR3 protein. The profile shows about 530,000 distinct CDR3 sequences, 20% to 25% of them singletons. This record belongs to a study of identical twins. Overall study results and limits: Fewer insertions marked abundant cord blood beta clonotypes; young adult naive trended weakly, memory not at all. Analyses of zero insertions could be partly confounded by invariant MAIT and iNKT cells. Among monozygotic twins, out-of-frame TCR alpha sharing exceeded what models predicted.

The CDR3 is 15 amino acids. With V trimmed by 3 bases and J by 0 bases, 4 bases remained unmatched. These data also featured in a second study, about yellow fever vaccine responses in identical twins. From that report: The authors reported partly convergent, partly personalized vaccine responses in identical twins.

The rearrangement joins TRBV12-3 or TRBV12-4 to TRBJ1-1; TRBD1 aligns across 7 bases. The material sequenced was CD4+ T cells sorted from blood. The sequence came from a woman under 30 in good health. DNA of the CDR3: TGTGCCAGCAGTTTCACCGGGACAGTGAACACTGAAGCTTTCTTT. Translating it yields CASSFTGTVNTEAFF.